This TCR beta chain was sequenced during a study of early T cells in non-severe SARS-CoV-2 infection. TCRdb ran MiXCR on the 5' RACE reads and lists one entry per CDR3 protein. The profile shows 90,000 to 120,000 distinct CDR3 sequences, 8.5% to 14% of them singletons. The receptor was isolated from an adult who was a healthcare worker with PCR-confirmed SARS-CoV-2 infection or an uninfected control (not recorded which). The sequenced sample was whole blood.

This CDR3 reads CASSIGPAGETQYF. DNA of the CDR3: TGTGCCAGTAGTATCGGACCAGCGGGAGAGACCCAGTACTTC. This chain connects TRBV19 to TRBJ2-5; tentatively, D is TRBD2 (6 bases). The CDR3 loop spans 14 amino acids. Looked up from germline, CDR1 is LNHDA and CDR2 is SQIVND (reference sequence). With 3 bases removed from V and 4 bases from J, the gap between germline ends came to 12 bases.